A selection of T cell receptor beta chains follows, all from one sample in a study of lymphopenia after photon versus proton radiotherapy. Clones were read by immunoSEQ multiplex PCR, and TCRdb kept only the in-frame ones, dropping some. The sample shows around 33,000 clones, approximately 92% of them seen only once. The sequences come from peripheral blood, collected from a patient treated with proton-based radiotherapy. These receptors originate from a woman in her 70s with pancreatic cancer. Some clones in this sample may be carry-over from other donors' samples. CDR3s include the opening cysteine and the closing phenylalanine or tryptophan. Each record gives: V gene, clone size, D gene, J gene, CDR3 protein, CDR3 DNA. D genes are given only for firm matches. Clone size is stated in some rows and not others, as once, few, many or a class when expanded.

>TRBV5-1|-|-|TRBJ2-3
CASSSAARDTQYF
TGCGCCAGCAGCTCAGCGGCTAGGGATACGCAGTATTTT
>TRBV7-2|-|-|TRBJ2-3
CASSLVLLEGDTQYF
TGTGCCAGCAGCTTAGTACTCCTAGAGGGAGATACGCAGTATTTT
>TRBV6-6|-|-|TRBJ1-1
CASSKDGARAFF
TGTGCCAGCAGTAAGGACGGCGCTAGAGCTTTCTTT
>TRBV2|-|TRBD2|TRBJ2-1
CASKAGGPWVFF
TGTGCCAGCAAGGCGGGAGGGCCGTGGGTGTTCTTC
>TRBV11-2|-|-|TRBJ1-5
CASSPTDSLSNQPQHF
TGTGCCAGCAGCCCTACTGACAGTCTAAGCAATCAGCCCCAGCATTTT
>TRBV18|-|-|TRBJ1-5
CASSPGNQPQHF
TGTGCCAGCTCACCAGGCAATCAGCCCCAGCATTTT
>TRBV13|-|TRBD1|TRBJ1-1
CASSFNRGLSTEAFF
TGTGCCAGCAGCTTCAACAGGGGGCTGAGCACTGAAGCTTTCTTT
>TRBV11-3|-|-|TRBJ2-1
CASSLAGLSNEQFF
TGTGCCAGCAGCTTAGCCGGGCTCTCAAATGAGCAGTTCTTC
>TRBV6-6|-|-|TRBJ2-1
CASNPEGEQFF
TGTGCCAGCAACCCTGAAGGTGAGCAGTTCTTC
>TRBV19|-|TRBD1|TRBJ1-2
CASSKDGTGRVYGYTF
TGTGCCAGTAGTAAAGACGGGACAGGGCGAGTCTATGGCTACACCTTC
>TRBV19|-|-|TRBJ1-2
CASSRAGIGNYGYTF
TGTGCCAGTAGTCGGGCAGGGATTGGAAACTATGGCTACACCTTC
>TRBV7-9|-|-|TRBJ2-7
CASSLGLVLEQYF
TGTGCCAGCAGCTTAGGGCTAGTCCTCGAGCAGTACTTC
>TRBV2|once|TRBD2|TRBJ2-1
CASSVELAGVNNNEQFF
TGTGCCAGCAGTGTCGAGCTAGCGGGAGTTAATAACAATGAGCAGTTCTTC
>TRBV7-6|-|-|TRBJ2-5
CASSLGRAETQYF
TGTGCCAGCAGCTTAGGTCGAGCGGAGACCCAGTACTTC
>TRBV5-1|-|-|TRBJ1-2
CASSLATGLDGYTF
TGCGCCAGCAGCTTGGCCACAGGGCTAGATGGCTACACCTTC
>TRBV5-1|-|TRBD1|TRBJ1-1
CASSWDSRGTEAFF
TGCGCCAGCAGCTGGGACAGCCGGGGAACTGAAGCTTTCTTT
>TRBV30|-|-|TRBJ1-5
CAWSVRGLVGNQPQHF
TGTGCCTGGAGTGTACGAGGGTTGGTAGGCAATCAGCCCCAGCATTTT
>TRBV19|-|TRBD2|TRBJ2-5
CASSIGLAGVQTQYF
TGTGCCAGTAGTATAGGACTAGCGGGAGTACAGACCCAGTACTTC
>TRBV11-2|few|TRBD1|TRBJ2-7
CASSSPGQGARQYF
TGTGCCAGCAGCTCCCCGGGACAGGGGGCGAGGCAGTACTTC
>TRBV27|once|-|TRBJ2-5
CASSDGRYQETQYF
TGTGCCAGCAGTGACGGGCGCTACCAAGAGACCCAGTACTTC
>TRBV6-6|once|-|TRBJ1-2
CASSYGQGYTF
TGTGCCAGCAGTTACGGCCAGGGCTACACCTTC
>TRBV27|once|TRBD1|TRBJ2-6
CASTRQGAGGANVLTF
TGTGCCAGCACCAGACAGGGGGCTGGTGGGGCCAACGTCCTGACTTTC
>TRBV30|-|TRBD2|TRBJ2-5
CAWGGEGPQETQYF
TGTGCCTGGGGGGGGGAAGGGCCTCAAGAGACCCAGTACTTC
>TRBV10-2|-|-|TRBJ2-1
CASSLRGVSYNEQFF
TGCGCCAGCTCCCTTCGGGGTGTGTCCTACAATGAGCAGTTCTTC
>TRBV11-2|-|-|TRBJ1-1
CASSSLGGWGTEAFF
TGTGCCAGCAGCTCTCTGGGGGGCTGGGGCACTGAAGCTTTCTTT
>TRBV7-9|-|TRBD2|TRBJ2-7
CASSFGLAGDEQYF
TGTGCCAGCAGCTTTGGACTAGCAGGTGACGAGCAGTACTTC
>TRBV5-1|-|-|TRBJ1-5
CASSLQWEMISQPQHF
TGCGCCAGCAGCTTGCAATGGGAGATGATCAGTCAGCCCCAGCATTTT
>TRBV27|-|-|TRBJ1-1
CASSFTFTEAFF
TGTGCCAGCAGTTTCACCTTCACTGAAGCTTTCTTT
>TRBV2|-|-|TRBJ2-1
CASSEKGVLSYNEQFF
TGTGCCAGCAGTGAAAAGGGCGTACTATCCTACAATGAGCAGTTCTTC
>TRBV5-4|-|-|TRBJ2-5
CASSLVGAAETQYF
TGTGCCAGCAGCTTGGTTGGGGCAGCAGAGACCCAGTACTTC
>TRBV28|-|-|TRBJ2-6
CASSVTGQYSGANVLTF
TGTGCCAGCAGCGTGACGGGACAATACTCTGGGGCCAACGTCCTGACTTTC
>TRBV4-3|-|-|TRBJ1-2
CASSQDGPTPAGWTF
TGCGCCAGCAGCCAAGATGGCCCGACCCCGGCCGGGTGGACCTTC
>TRBV6-6|once|TRBD1|TRBJ1-4
CASSSGQLNEKLFF
TGTGCCAGCAGTTCGGGACAGCTAAATGAAAAACTGTTTTTT
>TRBV15|-|-|TRBJ2-7
CATSREGGEQYF
TGTGCCACCAGCAGGGAGGGGGGAGAGCAGTACTTC
>TRBV15|-|TRBD2|TRBJ2-3
CATSGPGLAGVTDTQYF
TGTGCCACCAGCGGACCGGGACTAGCGGGGGTAACAGATACGCAGTATTTT
>TRBV19|-|TRBD1|TRBJ1-1
CASSIKGQGNTEAFF
TGTGCCAGTAGTATAAAGGGACAGGGAAACACTGAAGCTTTCTTT
>TRBV6-5|-|TRBD1|TRBJ2-7
CASSHSQGDHYEQYF
TGTGCCAGCTCCCACTCACAGGGGGACCACTACGAGCAGTACTTC
>TRBV29-1|-|-|TRBJ1-1
CSVLNTEAFF
TGCAGCGTCCTGAACACTGAAGCTTTCTTT
>TRBV28|-|-|TRBJ2-7
CASSSAYEQYF
TGTGCCAGCAGTTCCGCCTACGAGCAGTACTTC
>TRBV6-1|few|-|TRBJ1-2
CASRAGPTGYTF
TGTGCCAGCAGAGCCGGACCAACCGGCTACACCTTC
>TRBV28|-|-|TRBJ1-2
CASTETGSYGYTF
TGTGCCAGCACAGAGACAGGCTCCTATGGCTACACCTTC
>TRBV6-5|-|-|TRBJ1-4
CASSYSTGSGEKLFF
TGTGCCAGCAGTTACTCGACAGGTTCAGGAGAAAAACTGTTTTTT
>TRBV5-1|-|-|TRBJ2-1
CASSLEVGTGQFF
TGCGCCAGCAGCTTGGAAGTTGGGACCGGGCAGTTCTTC
>TRBV6-5|-|TRBD1|TRBJ1-6
CASSYSGQGGNSPLHF
TGTGCCAGCAGTTACTCCGGACAGGGAGGGAATTCACCCCTCCACTTT
>TRBV18|few|TRBD1|TRBJ1-1
CASSPRDPGGAQAFF
TGTGCCAGCTCACCACGGGACCCAGGGGGTGCCCAAGCTTTCTTT
>TRBV7-2|-|TRBD2|TRBJ2-7
CASSLGLAVSYEQYF
TGTGCCAGCAGCTTAGGGCTAGCGGTTTCCTACGAGCAGTACTTC
>TRBV6-4|-|TRBD2|TRBJ2-3
CASIRLAGETDTQYF
TGTGCCAGCATCCGACTAGCGGGAGAGACAGATACGCAGTATTTT
>TRBV7-2|-|-|TRBJ1-1
CASSLEVRNTEAFF
TGTGCCAGCAGCTTAGAGGTGCGGAACACTGAAGCTTTCTTT
>TRBV27|-|-|TRBJ2-3
CASRITQRQGTDTQYF
TGTGCCAGCAGAATCACACAACGACAGGGCACAGATACGCAGTATTTT
>TRBV7-2|-|-|TRBJ1-3
CASSLAAGSFGNTIYF
TGTGCCAGCAGCTTAGCGGCAGGGTCTTTTGGAAACACCATATATTTT
>TRBV19|-|TRBD1|TRBJ1-5
CASSQKTGRSNQPQHF
TGTGCCAGTAGCCAAAAGACAGGGAGAAGCAATCAGCCCCAGCATTTT
>TRBV7-9|-|-|TRBJ1-1
CASSFRDEAFF
TGTGCCAGCAGCTTTAGGGATGAAGCTTTCTTT
>TRBV28|-|-|TRBJ2-1
CASSSLRDFRFDNEQFF
TGTGCCAGCAGTTCGCTCAGGGACTTCCGGTTCGACAATGAGCAGTTCTTC